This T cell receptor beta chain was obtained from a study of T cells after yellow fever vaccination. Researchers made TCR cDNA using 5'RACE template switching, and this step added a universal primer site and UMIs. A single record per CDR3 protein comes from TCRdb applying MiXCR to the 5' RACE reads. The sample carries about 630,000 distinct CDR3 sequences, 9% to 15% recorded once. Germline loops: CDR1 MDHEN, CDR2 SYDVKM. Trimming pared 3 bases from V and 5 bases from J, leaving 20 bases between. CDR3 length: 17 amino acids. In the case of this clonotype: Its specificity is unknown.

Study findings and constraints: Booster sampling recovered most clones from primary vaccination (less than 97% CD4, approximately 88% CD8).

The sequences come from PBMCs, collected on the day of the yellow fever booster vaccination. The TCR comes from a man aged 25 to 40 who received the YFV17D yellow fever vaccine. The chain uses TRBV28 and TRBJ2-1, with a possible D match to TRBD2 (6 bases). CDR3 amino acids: CASSLFPGRSIHNEQFF. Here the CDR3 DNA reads TGTGCCAGCAGTTTGTTCCCCGGGAGATCAATCCACAATGAGCAGTTCTTC.